This TCR beta chain was recorded in a study of OX40 agonist ivuxolimab in advanced cancers. The CDR3 length is 14 residues. V was pared by 4 bases and J by 2 bases, with 11 bases between. From germline, CDR1 is MNHNY and CDR2 SVGAGI (reference sequence). This clone was observed a single time. Its antigen remains unidentified. Only in-frame clones appear in the TCRdb table, and some are missing; sequencing was by immunoSEQ multiplex PCR. The sample holds 72,000 or so clones, 88% seen once. Overall study results and limits: Antigens targeted by the expanded peripheral T cells were not determined.

The chain links TRBV6-6 to TRBJ2-5; D might be TRBD2 (6 bases). Sequenced here: CD4+ or CD8+ T cells sorted from blood, sampled in a trial of the OX40 agonist ivuxolimab. This receptor was identified in an adult with an advanced solid tumor such as melanoma, head and neck, liver or kidney cancer. CDR3 residues: CASSFGGRQETQYF. The CDR3 DNA reads as TGTGCCAGCAGTTTTGGGGGGAGGCAAGAGACCCAGTACTTC.